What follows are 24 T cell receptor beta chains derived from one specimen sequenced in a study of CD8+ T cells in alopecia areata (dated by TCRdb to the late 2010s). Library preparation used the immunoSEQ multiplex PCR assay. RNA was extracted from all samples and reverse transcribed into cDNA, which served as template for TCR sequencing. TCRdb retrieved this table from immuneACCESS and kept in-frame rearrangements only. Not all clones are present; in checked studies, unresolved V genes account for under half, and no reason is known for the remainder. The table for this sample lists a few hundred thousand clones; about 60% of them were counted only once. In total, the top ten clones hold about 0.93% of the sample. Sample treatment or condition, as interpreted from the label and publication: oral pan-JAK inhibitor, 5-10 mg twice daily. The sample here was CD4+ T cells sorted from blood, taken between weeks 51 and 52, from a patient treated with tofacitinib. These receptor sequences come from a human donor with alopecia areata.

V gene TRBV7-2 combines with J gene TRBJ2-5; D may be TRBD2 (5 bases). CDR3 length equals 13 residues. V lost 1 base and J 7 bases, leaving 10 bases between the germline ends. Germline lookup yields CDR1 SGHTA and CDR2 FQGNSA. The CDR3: CASSLVGVPTQYF. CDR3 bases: TGTGCCAGCAGCTTAGTCGGGGTCCCGACCCAGTACTTC.

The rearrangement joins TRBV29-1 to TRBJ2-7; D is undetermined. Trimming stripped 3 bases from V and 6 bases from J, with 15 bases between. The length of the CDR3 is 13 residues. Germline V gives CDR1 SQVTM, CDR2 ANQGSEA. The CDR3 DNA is TGCAGCGTTGACCGTGGTATAGGCGGCGAGCAGTACTTC. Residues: CSVDRGIGGEQYF.

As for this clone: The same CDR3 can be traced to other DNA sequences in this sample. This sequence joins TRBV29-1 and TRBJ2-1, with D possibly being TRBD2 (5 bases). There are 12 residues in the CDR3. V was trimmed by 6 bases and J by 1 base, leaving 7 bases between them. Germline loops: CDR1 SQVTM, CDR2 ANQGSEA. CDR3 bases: TGCAGCGTCCGCGGGTCCTACAATGAGCAGTTCTTC. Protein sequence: CSVRGSYNEQFF.

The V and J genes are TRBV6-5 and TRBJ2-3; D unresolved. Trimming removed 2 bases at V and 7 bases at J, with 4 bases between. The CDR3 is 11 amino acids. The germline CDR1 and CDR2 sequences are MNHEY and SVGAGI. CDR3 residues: CASSYGYTQYF. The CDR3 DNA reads TGTGCCAGCAGTTACGGGTATACGCAGTATTTT.

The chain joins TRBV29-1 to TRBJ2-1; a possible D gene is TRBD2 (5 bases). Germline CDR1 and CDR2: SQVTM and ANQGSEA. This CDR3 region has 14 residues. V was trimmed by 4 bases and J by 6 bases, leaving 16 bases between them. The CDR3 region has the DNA TGCAGCGTTGGGGCACTAGGCAAACTCAATGAGCAGTTCTTC. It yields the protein CSVGALGKLNEQFF.

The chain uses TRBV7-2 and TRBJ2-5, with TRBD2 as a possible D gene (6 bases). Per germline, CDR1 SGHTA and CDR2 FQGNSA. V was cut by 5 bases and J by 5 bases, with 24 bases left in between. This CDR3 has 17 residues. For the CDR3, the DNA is TGTGCCAGCAGCGCCCCTGCTTTTGGACTATTGACGGAGACCCAGTACTTC. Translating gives CASSAPAFGLLTETQYF. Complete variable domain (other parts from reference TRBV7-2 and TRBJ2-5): GAGVSQSPSNKVTEKGKDVELRCDPISGHTALYWYRQSLGQGLEFLIYFQGNSAPDKSGLPSDRFSAERTGGSVSTLTIQRTQQEDSAVYLCASSAPAFGLLTETQYFGPGTRLLVL.

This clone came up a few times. The CDR3 sequence: CASSQDKYEQFF. The CDR3 DNA reads as TGTGCCAGCAGCCAAGACAAGTATGAGCAGTTCTTC. The chain carries TRBV14 and TRBJ2-1, with no clear D. This CDR3 is 12 amino acids long. Looked up from germline, CDR1 is SGHDN and CDR2 is FVKESK. V lost 0 bases and J lost 8, with 5 bases in between.

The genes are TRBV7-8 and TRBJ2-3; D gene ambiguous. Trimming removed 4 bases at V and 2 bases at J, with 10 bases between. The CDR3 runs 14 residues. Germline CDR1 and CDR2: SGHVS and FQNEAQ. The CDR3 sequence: CASSSLGITDTQYF. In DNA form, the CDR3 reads TGTGCCAGCAGCTCCTTAGGTATCACAGATACGCAGTATTTT.

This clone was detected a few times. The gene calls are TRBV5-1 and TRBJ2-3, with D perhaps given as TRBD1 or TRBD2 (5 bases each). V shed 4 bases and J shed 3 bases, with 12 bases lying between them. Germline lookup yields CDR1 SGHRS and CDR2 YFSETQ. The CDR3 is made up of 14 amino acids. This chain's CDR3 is CASSRGERTDTQYF. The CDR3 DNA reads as TGCGCCAGCAGCCGAGGGGAACGGACAGATACGCAGTATTTT.

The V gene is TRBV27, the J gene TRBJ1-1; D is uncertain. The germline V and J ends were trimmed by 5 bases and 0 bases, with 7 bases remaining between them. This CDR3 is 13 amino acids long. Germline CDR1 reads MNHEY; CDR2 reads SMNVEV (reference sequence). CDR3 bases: TGTGCCAGCAGTCGCAGGTTGAACACTGAAGCTTTCTTT. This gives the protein CASSRRLNTEAFF.

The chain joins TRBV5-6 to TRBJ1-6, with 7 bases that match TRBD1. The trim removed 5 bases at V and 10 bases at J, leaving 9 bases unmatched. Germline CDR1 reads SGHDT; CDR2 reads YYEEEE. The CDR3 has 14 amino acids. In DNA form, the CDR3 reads TGTGCCAGCAGTCGGGACAGCGCGACCTCACCCCTCCACTTT. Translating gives CASSRDSATSPLHF.

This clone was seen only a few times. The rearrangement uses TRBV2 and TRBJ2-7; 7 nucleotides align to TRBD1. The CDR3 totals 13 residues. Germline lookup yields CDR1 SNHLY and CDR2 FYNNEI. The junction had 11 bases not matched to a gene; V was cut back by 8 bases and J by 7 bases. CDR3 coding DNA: TGTGCCAGCCTGGGACAGCCGAGTGGAGAGCAGTACTTC. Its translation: CASLGQPSGEQYF.

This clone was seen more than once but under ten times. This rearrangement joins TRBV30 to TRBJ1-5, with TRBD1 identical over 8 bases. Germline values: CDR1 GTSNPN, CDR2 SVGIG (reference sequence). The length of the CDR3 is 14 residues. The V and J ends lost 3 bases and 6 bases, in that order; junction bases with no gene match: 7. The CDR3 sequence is CAWRDRGWGQPQHF. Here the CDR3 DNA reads TGTGCCTGGAGAGACAGGGGTTGGGGTCAGCCCCAGCATTTT.

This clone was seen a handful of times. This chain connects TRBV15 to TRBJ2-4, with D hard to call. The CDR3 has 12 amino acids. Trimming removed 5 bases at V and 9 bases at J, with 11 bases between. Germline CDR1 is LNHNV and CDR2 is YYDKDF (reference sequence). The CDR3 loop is CATSYVRGIQYF. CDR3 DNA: TGTGCCACCAGCTACGTAAGAGGCATTCAGTACTTC.

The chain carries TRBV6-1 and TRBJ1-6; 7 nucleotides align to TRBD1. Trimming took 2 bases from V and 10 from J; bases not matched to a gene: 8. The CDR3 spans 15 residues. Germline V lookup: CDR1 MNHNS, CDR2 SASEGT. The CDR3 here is CASSEFTGVGSPLHF. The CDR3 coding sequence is TGTGCCAGCAGTGAATTTACAGGGGTAGGGTCACCCCTCCACTTT.

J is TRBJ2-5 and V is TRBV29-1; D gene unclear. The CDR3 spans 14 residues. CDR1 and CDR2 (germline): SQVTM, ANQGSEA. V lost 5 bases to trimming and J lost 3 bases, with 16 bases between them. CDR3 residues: CSVWRYVVEETQYF. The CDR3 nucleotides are TGCAGCGTTTGGCGGTACGTGGTCGAAGAGACCCAGTACTTC.

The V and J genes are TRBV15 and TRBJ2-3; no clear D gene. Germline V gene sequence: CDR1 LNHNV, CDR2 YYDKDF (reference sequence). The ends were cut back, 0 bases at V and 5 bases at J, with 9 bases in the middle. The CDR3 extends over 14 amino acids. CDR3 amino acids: CATSRDRQEDTQYF. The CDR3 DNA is TGTGCCACCAGCAGAGATCGGCAGGAAGATACGCAGTATTTT.

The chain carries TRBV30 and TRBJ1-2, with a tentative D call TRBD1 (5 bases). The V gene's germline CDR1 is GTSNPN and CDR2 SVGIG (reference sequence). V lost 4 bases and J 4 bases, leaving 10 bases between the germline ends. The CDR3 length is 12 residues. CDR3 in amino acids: CAWNPGGYGYTF. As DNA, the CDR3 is TGTGCCTGGAATCCCGGGGGCTATGGCTACACCTTC.

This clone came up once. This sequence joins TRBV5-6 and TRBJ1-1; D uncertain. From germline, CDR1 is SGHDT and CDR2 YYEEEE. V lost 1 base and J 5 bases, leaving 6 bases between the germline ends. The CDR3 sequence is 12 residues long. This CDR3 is CASSLTGTEAFF. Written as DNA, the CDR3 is TGTGCCAGCAGCTTGACTGGGACTGAAGCTTTCTTT.

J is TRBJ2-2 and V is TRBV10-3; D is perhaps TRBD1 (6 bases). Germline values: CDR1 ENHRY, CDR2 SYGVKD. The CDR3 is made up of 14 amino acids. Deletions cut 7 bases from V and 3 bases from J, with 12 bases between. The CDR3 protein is CAITPGQYTGELFF. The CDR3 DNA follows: TGTGCCATCACTCCCGGACAGTACACCGGGGAGCTGTTTTTT.

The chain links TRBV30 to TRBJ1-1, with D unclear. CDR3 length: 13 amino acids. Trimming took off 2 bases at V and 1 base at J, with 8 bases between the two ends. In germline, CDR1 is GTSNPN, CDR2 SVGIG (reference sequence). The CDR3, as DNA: TGTGCCTGGAGTTTGGTAGCGAACACTGAAGCTTTCTTT. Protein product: CAWSLVANTEAFF.

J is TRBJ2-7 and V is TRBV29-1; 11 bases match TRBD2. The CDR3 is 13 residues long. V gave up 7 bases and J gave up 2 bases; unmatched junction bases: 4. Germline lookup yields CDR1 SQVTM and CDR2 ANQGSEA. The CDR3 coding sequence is TGCAGCGCACTAGCGGGGGCTACCTACGAGCAGTACTTC. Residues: CSALAGATYEQYF.

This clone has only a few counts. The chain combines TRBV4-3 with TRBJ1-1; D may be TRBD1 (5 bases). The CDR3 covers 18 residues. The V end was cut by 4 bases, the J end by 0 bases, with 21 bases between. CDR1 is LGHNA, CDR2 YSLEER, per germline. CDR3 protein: CASSRRGVGEGLNTEAFF. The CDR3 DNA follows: TGCGCCAGCAGCCGAAGAGGGGTGGGAGAGGGGCTGAACACTGAAGCTTTCTTT.

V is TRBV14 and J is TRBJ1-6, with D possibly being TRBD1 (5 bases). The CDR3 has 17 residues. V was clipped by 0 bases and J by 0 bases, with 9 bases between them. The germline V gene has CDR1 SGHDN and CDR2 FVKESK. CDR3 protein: CASSQEWGSSYNSPLHF. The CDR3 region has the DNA TGTGCCAGCAGCCAAGAGTGGGGGAGCTCCTATAATTCACCCCTCCACTTT.